This T cell receptor beta chain was profiled in a study of shared clonotypes between healthy human individuals. Here immunoSEQ multiplex PCR was the method, and the copy in TCRdb shows in-frame clones only, minus some. The sample yields around 650,000 clones, around 96% seen once. Naive CD8 cells, CD45RO-negative and positively selected for CCR7, excluded terminally differentiated effector memory CD45RA+ cells. The CDR3 contains 13 residues. Germline V gene sequence: CDR1 SEHNR, CDR2 FQNEAQ (reference sequence). Trimming took 7 bases from V and 3 from J, leaving 12 bases between them. This chain uses TRBV7-9 with TRBJ1-1; the D gene is possibly TRBD1 (6 bases). Specimen: naive CD8+ T cells sorted from blood. This TCR was recovered from a young woman in good health. The CDR3 protein is CASKPNRDTEAFF. The DNA of the CDR3 is TGTGCCAGCAAGCCGAACAGGGACACTGAAGCTTTCTTT.